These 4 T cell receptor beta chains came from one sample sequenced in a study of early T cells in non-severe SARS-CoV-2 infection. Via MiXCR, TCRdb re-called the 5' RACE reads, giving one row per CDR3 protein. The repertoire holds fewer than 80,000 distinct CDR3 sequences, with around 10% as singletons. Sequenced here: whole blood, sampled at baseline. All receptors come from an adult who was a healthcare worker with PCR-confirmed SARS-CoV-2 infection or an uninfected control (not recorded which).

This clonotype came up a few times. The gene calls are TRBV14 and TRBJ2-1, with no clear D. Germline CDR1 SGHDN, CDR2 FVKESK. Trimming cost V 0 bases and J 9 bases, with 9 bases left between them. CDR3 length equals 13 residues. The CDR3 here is CASSQEVLGEQFF. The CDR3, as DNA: TGTGCCAGCAGCCAAGAGGTCCTCGGTGAGCAGTTCTTC. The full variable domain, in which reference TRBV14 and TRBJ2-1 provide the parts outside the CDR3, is EAGVTQFPSHSVIEKGQTVTLRCDPISGHDNLYWYRRVMGKEIKFLLHFVKESKQDESGMPNNRFLAERTGGTYSTLKVQPAELEDSGVYFCASSQEVLGEQFFGPGTRLTVL.

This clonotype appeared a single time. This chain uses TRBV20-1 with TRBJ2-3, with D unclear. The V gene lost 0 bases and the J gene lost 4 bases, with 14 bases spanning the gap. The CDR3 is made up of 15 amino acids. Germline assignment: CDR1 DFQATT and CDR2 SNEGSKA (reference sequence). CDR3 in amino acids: CSARDRQRPADTQYF. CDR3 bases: TGCAGTGCTAGAGATCGGCAACGGCCGGCAGATACGCAGTATTTT.

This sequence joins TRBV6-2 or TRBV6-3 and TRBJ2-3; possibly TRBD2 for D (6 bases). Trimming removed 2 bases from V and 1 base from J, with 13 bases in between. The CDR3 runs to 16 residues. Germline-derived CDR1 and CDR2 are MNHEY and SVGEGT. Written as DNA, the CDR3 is TGTGCCAGCAGTTACGATTGGCGGGGAGGCACAGATACGCAGTATTTT. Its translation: CASSYDWRGGTDTQYF.

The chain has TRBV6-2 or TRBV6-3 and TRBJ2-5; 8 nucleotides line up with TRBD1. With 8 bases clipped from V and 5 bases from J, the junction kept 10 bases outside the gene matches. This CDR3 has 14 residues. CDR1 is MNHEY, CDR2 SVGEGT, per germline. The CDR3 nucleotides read TGTGCCAGCGGGGATCAGGGGGCATGGGAGACCCAGTACTTC. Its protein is CASGDQGAWETQYF.